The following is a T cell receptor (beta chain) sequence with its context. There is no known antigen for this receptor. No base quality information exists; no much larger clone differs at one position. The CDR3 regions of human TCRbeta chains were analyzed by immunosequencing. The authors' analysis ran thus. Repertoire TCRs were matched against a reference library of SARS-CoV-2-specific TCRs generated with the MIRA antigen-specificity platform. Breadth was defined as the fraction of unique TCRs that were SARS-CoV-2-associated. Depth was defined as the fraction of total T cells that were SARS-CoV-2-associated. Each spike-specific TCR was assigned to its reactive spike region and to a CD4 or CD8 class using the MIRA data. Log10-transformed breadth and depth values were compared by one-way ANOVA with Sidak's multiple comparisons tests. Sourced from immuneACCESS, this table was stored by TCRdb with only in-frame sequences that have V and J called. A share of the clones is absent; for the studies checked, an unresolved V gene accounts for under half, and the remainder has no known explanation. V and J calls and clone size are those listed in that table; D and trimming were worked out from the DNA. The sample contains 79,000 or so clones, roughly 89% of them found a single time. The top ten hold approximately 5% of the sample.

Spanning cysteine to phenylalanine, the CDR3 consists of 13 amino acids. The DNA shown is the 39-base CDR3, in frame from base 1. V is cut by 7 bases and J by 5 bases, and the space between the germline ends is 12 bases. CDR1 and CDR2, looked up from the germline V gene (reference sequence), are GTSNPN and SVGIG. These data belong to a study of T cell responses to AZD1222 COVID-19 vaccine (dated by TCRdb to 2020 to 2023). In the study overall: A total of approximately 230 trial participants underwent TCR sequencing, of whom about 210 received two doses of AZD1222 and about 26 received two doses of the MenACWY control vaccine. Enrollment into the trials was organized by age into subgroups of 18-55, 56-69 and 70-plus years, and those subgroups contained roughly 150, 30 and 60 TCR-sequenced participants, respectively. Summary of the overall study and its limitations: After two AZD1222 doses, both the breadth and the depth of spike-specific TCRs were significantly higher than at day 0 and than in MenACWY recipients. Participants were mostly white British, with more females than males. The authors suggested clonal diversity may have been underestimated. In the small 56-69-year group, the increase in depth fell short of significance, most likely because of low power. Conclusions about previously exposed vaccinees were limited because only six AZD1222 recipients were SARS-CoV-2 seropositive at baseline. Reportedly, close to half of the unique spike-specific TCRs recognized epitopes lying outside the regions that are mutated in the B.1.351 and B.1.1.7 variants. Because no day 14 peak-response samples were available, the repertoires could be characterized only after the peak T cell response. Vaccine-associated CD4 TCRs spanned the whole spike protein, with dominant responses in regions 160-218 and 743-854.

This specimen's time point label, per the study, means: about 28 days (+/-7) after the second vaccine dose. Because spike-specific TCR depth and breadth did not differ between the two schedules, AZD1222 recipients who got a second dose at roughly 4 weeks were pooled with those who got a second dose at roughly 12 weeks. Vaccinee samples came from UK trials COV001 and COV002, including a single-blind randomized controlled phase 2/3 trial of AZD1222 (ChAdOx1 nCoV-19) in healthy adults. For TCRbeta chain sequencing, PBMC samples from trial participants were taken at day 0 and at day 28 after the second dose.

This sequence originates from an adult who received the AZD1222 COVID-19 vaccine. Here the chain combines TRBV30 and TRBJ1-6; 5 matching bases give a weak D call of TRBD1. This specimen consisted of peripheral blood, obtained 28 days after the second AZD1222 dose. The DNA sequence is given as TGTGCCTCACAGGTCCGGGATAATTCACCCCTCCACTTT. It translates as CASQVRDNSPLHF.